One and the same sample provided the 23 T cell receptor beta chains below, sequenced in a study of follicular helper T cells after annual influenza vaccination. Sequencing used immunoSEQ multiplex PCR; TCRdb keeps in-frame clones, though not all of them. The table records roughly 9,900 clones, around 82% of them present only once. Indicated time point: 2013-2014 season, 7 days after vaccination. The sequencing here drew on CXCR5- memory CD4+ T cells sorted from blood, taken 7 days after influenza vaccination. These receptors were obtained from an adult who received the influenza vaccine.

The V gene is TRBV11-2, the J gene TRBJ2-1, with 11 positions matching TRBD2. V trimming: 1 base; J trimming: 10 bases; junction bases outside the gene matches: 6. The CDR3 totals 15 residues. CDR1 is SGHAT and CDR2 is FQNNGV in the germline V gene. CDR3 in amino acids: CASSLVAGGRREQFF. The CDR3 DNA reads TGTGCCAGCAGCTTAGTAGCGGGAGGGCGAAGGGAGCAGTTCTTC.

The chain combines TRBV2 with TRBJ1-6; 8 bases are shared with TRBD1. CDR3 length equals 15 residues. With 1 base clipped from V and 7 bases from J, the junction kept 3 bases outside the gene matches. In germline, CDR1 is SNHLY, CDR2 FYNNEI. This CDR3 is CASSEVQGGNSPLHF. Here the CDR3 DNA reads TGTGCCAGCAGTGAAGTACAGGGGGGAAATTCACCCCTCCACTTT. Drawing the rest from reference TRBV2 and TRBJ1-6, the complete variable domain is EPEVTQTPSHQVTQMGQEVILRCVPISNHLYFYWYRQILGQKVEFLVSFYNNEISEKSEIFDDQFSVERPDGSNFTLKIRSTKLEDSAMYFCASSEVQGGNSPLHFGNGTRLTVT.

This chain connects TRBV28 to TRBJ1-4; D uncertain. With 6 bases removed from V and 7 bases from J, the gap between germline ends came to 6 bases. The CDR3 contains 11 residues. Germline assignment: CDR1 MDHEN and CDR2 SYDVKM. CDR3 nucleotide sequence: TGTGCCAGCAGCTTCGGTGAAAAACTGTTTTTT. This sequence encodes CASSFGEKLFF. Complete variable domain (other parts from reference TRBV28 and TRBJ1-4): DVKVTQSSRYLVKRTGEKVFLECVQDMDHENMFWYRQDPGLGLRLIYFSYDVKMKEKGDIPEGYSVSREKKERFSLILESASTNQTSMYLCASSFGEKLFFGSGTQLSVL.

The chain links TRBV6-6 to TRBJ2-7; the match to TRBD2 covers 13 bases. Unmatched junction bases numbered 9, after V lost 5 bases and J lost 5 bases. The CDR3 totals 16 residues. In germline, CDR1 is MNHNY, CDR2 SVGAGI (reference sequence). The CDR3 reads CASSRRTSGSLDEQYF. The DNA of the CDR3 is TGTGCCAGCAGTCGAAGGACTAGCGGGAGCTTAGACGAGCAGTACTTC.

The chain couples TRBV5-6 to TRBJ2-5, with a possible D match to TRBD2 (6 bases). CDR1 and CDR2 (germline): SGHDT, YYEEEE. The CDR3 loop spans 17 amino acids. V lost 1 base and J 2 bases, leaving 18 bases between the germline ends. CDR3 region: CASSLWPGAGRQETQYF. CDR3 bases: TGTGCCAGCAGCTTGTGGCCGGGAGCCGGGAGACAAGAGACCCAGTACTTC.

V and J are TRBV2 and TRBJ1-5; D gene ambiguous. Germline-derived CDR1 and CDR2 are SNHLY and FYNNEI. V dropped 7 bases and J dropped 2 bases, with 12 bases sitting between them. This CDR3 is 14 amino acids long. CDR3 sequence (DNA): TGTGCCAGCACCCGGGATCTGGGCAATCAGCCCCAGCATTTT. This sequence encodes CASTRDLGNQPQHF.

CDR3 DNA: TGTGCCAGCAGCTTGGGACTAGGGACCGGGGAGCTGTTTTTT. This sequence encodes CASSLGLGTGELFF. This chain joins TRBV11-2 and TRBJ2-2; 8 nucleotides match TRBD2. The germline V gene has CDR1 SGHAT and CDR2 FQNNGV. The trim removed 3 bases at V and 5 bases at J, leaving 2 bases unmatched. The CDR3 is 14 amino acids.

The table lists this clone with a few counts. The V call is TRBV25-1, the J call TRBJ1-6; TRBD1 is a possible D gene (5 bases). With 0 bases removed from V and 7 bases from J, the gap between germline ends came to 10 bases. This CDR3 region has 15 residues. Germline loops: CDR1 MGHDK, CDR2 SYGVNS. CDR3 sequence reads: CASSEYRGENSPLHF. The CDR3 nucleotides read TGTGCCAGCAGTGAATATAGAGGGGAGAATTCACCCCTCCACTTT. The entire variable domain, with the rest obtained from reference TRBV25-1 and TRBJ1-6, is as follows: EADIYQTPRYLVIGTGKKITLECSQTMGHDKMYWYQQDPGMELHLIHYSYGVNSTEKGDLSSESTVSRIRTEHFPLTLESARPSHTSQYLCASSEYRGENSPLHFGNGTRLTVT.

This chain connects TRBV7-9 to TRBJ2-7, with TRBD1 matching 10 bases. Looked up from germline, CDR1 is SEHNR and CDR2 is FQNEAQ (reference sequence). The CDR3 totals 16 residues. V shed 2 bases and J 0 bases; nucleotides not matched to a gene: 4. The CDR3 is CASSLFGQGDSYEQYF. CDR3 nucleotide sequence: TGTGCCAGCAGCTTATTCGGACAGGGGGACTCCTACGAGCAGTACTTC.

This sequence joins TRBV28 and TRBJ1-1; D unclear. Trimming removed 4 bases at V and 0 bases at J, with 6 bases between. The CDR3 loop spans 13 amino acids. From germline, CDR1 is MDHEN and CDR2 SYDVKM. CDR3 sequence (DNA): TGTGCCAGCAGTTCGGAGATGAACACTGAAGCTTTCTTT. Translating it yields CASSSEMNTEAFF. The complete variable domain, with remaining parts taken from reference TRBV28 and TRBJ1-1, reads DVKVTQSSRYLVKRTGEKVFLECVQDMDHENMFWYRQDPGLGLRLIYFSYDVKMKEKGDIPEGYSVSREKKERFSLILESASTNQTSMYLCASSSEMNTEAFFGQGTRLTVV.

V gene TRBV10-3 combines with J gene TRBJ1-2, with 9 bases that match TRBD1. There are 16 residues in the CDR3. Germline trimming cut 10 bases from V and 1 base from J; bases unmatched to any gene: 13. Germline CDR1 is ENHRY and CDR2 is SYGVKD. CDR3 protein: CATSGTGKGSNYGYTF. The CDR3, as DNA: TGTGCCACCTCCGGGACAGGGAAAGGGAGTAACTATGGCTACACCTTC.

The chain has TRBV6-6 and TRBJ2-2; D is ambiguous. CDR3 length equals 16 residues. The germline V gene encodes CDR1 MNHNY and CDR2 SVGAGI (reference sequence). The V and J ends lost 0 bases and 5 bases respectively, with 13 bases between them. The CDR3 spells CASSYSKGFTTGELFF. The CDR3 nucleotides are TGTGCCAGCAGTTACTCGAAAGGGTTTACGACCGGGGAGCTGTTTTTT.

This clone was recorded a few times. This chain uses TRBV4-2 with TRBJ1-1; TRBD1 aligns across 10 bases. The V gene's germline CDR1 is LGHNA and CDR2 YNFKEQ. The CDR3 has 17 amino acids. V was pared by 1 base and J by 3 bases, with 8 bases of the junction left unmatched. The CDR3 sequence is CASSQAAGQGRDTEAFF. Here the CDR3 DNA reads TGTGCCAGCAGCCAAGCCGCGGGACAGGGGAGGGACACTGAAGCTTTCTTT.

The rearrangement links TRBV29-1 to TRBJ1-1; no firm D call. This CDR3 is 11 amino acids long. Trimming removed 4 bases from V and 4 bases from J, with 7 bases in between. Germline V gene lookup returns CDR1 SQVTM and CDR2 ANQGSEA. CDR3 coding DNA: TGCAGCGTTGCGGAGCTCACTGAAGCTTTCTTT. This translates into CSVAELTEAFF.

In its sample, this clone was seen once. The genes are TRBV7-9 and TRBJ1-1; D is uncertain. The germline CDR1 and CDR2 sequences are SEHNR and FQNEAQ (reference sequence). The V and J ends lost 4 bases and 0 bases respectively, with 12 bases between them. The CDR3 is made up of 15 amino acids. DNA for the CDR3: TGTGCCAGCAGCTACTACCAGAATTTGAACACTGAAGCTTTCTTT. It is translated as CASSYYQNLNTEAFF.

The chain joins TRBV4-2 to TRBJ2-1, with D uncertain. Trimming pared 1 base from V and 0 bases from J, leaving 7 bases between. The CDR3 sequence is 15 residues long. Germline CDR1 is LGHNA and CDR2 is YNFKEQ. The CDR3: CASSQGQSSYNEQFF. For the CDR3, the DNA is TGTGCCAGCAGCCAAGGCCAGAGCTCCTACAATGAGCAGTTCTTC.

The J gene is TRBJ2-4, the V gene TRBV28, with a tentative D call TRBD1 (5 bases). There are 12 residues in the CDR3. Looked up from germline, CDR1 is MDHEN and CDR2 is SYDVKM. V was pared by 3 bases and J by 10 bases, with 10 bases between. The CDR3 loop is CASSLGQPIQYF. CDR3 coding DNA: TGTGCCAGCAGTTTGGGGCAGCCAATTCAGTACTTC.

V and J are TRBV19 and TRBJ1-5, with D perhaps matching TRBD1 (5 bases). This CDR3 spans 17 amino acids. Germline CDR1 and CDR2: LNHDA and SQIVND (reference sequence). V dropped 5 bases and J dropped 0 bases, with 17 bases sitting between them. CDR3 in amino acids: CASSQLGPKYSNQPQHF. The DNA for the CDR3 is TGTGCCAGTAGTCAGTTGGGACCCAAGTATAGCAATCAGCCCCAGCATTTT.

This rearrangement joins TRBV19 to TRBJ1-3, with D possibly being TRBD1 (5 bases). From germline, CDR1 is LNHDA and CDR2 SQIVND (reference sequence). Trimming stripped 4 bases from V and 1 base from J, with 11 bases between. This CDR3 is built from 15 residues. The DNA for the CDR3 is TGTGCCAGTAGTACCGGGACCCTTTCTGGAAACACCATATATTTT. It encodes CASSTGTLSGNTIYF.

This clone was seen a handful of times. The V call is TRBV6-7, the J call TRBJ2-7, with TRBD1 matching over 7 bases. TRBV6-7 is noted as an ORF with a role that remains uncertain. This CDR3 region has 15 residues. V lost 6 bases and J lost 0; bases outside the gene matches: 8. CDR3 sequence (DNA): TGTGCCAGCAGGCCCAAGCCAGGGGGCTCCTACGAGCAGTACTTC. It is translated as CASRPKPGGSYEQYF.

The chain uses TRBV6-5 and TRBJ2-7; D perhaps matches TRBD2 (5 bases). The germline gives CDR1 MNHEY, CDR2 SVGAGI. Trimming took off 5 bases at V and 2 bases at J, with 16 bases between the two ends. The CDR3 contains 15 residues. The CDR3 sequence is CASSRGGAPPYEQYF. The DNA for the CDR3 is TGTGCCAGCAGTAGAGGAGGCGCACCACCCTACGAGCAGTACTTC.

A note on this clone: A read error may account for a junction end that differs from germline. The rearrangement links TRBV5-1 to TRBJ1-6; D uncertain. The CDR3 contains 14 residues. Germline V gene sequence: CDR1 SGHRS, CDR2 YFSETQ. CDR3 in DNA: TGCGCCAGCAGGTTGGACGGCCCTGATTCACCCCTCCACTTT. It codes for CASRLDGPDSPLHF.

The CDR3 protein is CASSTGPHSGNTIYF. CDR3 DNA: TGTGCCAGCAGCACAGGACCTCACTCTGGAAACACCATATATTTT. V and J are TRBV5-4 and TRBJ1-3; D may be TRBD1 (5 bases). CDR1 and CDR2 from the germline V gene are SGHNT and YYREEE (reference sequence). This CDR3 has 15 residues. With 4 bases removed from V and 0 bases from J, the gap between germline ends came to 11 bases.